The 9 T cell receptor beta chains presented below share a single source sample, sequenced in a study of T cell repertoires in cytomegalovirus infection. Antigens for these TCRs are unknown. MiXCR was run by TCRdb on the reads, yielding one entry per CDR3 protein. This sample yields approximately 1,000,000 distinct CDR3 sequences, of which 25% to 40% are seen a single time; 13% belongs to the top ten. The sequences come from cultured CD8+ T cells from PBMCs, collected from culture after CMV antigen stimulation. These receptors all stem from a human donor in good health (CMV status not recorded). Some clones in this sample may be carry-over from other donors' samples.

As to this clonotype: An end of the junction does not agree with germline; a read error may underlie this. The rearrangement links TRBV7-7 to TRBJ2-5; TRBD2 matches 8 bases. The length of the CDR3 is 14 residues. CDR1 and CDR2 from the germline V gene are SSHAT and FNYEAQ (reference sequence). The CDR3 region has the DNA TGTGCTAGCAGCTTACGTTCTAGCGGGGAGACCCAGTACTTC. Amino acid sequence: CASSLRSSGETQYF.

This clonotype has a handful of counts. The chain carries TRBV19 and TRBJ2-5; D gene ambiguous. Trimming removed 1 base at V and 5 bases at J, with 11 bases between. The CDR3 consists of 14 residues. CDR1 LNHDA and CDR2 SQIVND come from the germline V gene (reference sequence). The CDR3 DNA is TGTGCCAGTAGTATAGCAGGAGTAGATGAGACCCAGTACTTC. The encoded protein is CASSIAGVDETQYF.

This clonotype was recorded once. A much larger clone differs from this one at a single base, so this may be a read error. The chain employs TRBV7-6 and TRBJ2-3; D unclear. V dropped 5 bases and J dropped 4 bases, with 16 bases sitting between them. The length of the CDR3 is 15 residues. Germline V gene data show CDR1 as SGHVS and CDR2 as FNYEAQ. In DNA, the CDR3 is TGTGCCAGCAGCAAAGAGGCCCCCGTGGCAGATACGCAGTATTTT. Translated: CASSKEAPVADTQYF.

This clonotype was counted at least ten times. The chain joins TRBV7-2 to TRBJ2-5; D tentatively reads TRBD1 or TRBD2 (5 bases each). Germline V lookup: CDR1 SGHTA, CDR2 FQGNSA. The CDR3 is 14 amino acids. Deletions cut 0 bases from V and 5 bases from J, with 10 bases between. The CDR3 sequence is CASSLAGVVETQYF. In DNA form, the CDR3 reads TGTGCCAGCAGCTTAGCGGGGGTTGTGGAGACCCAGTACTTC.

This clonotype showed up just a few times. This chain links TRBV27 with TRBJ1-1; no clear D. Deletions cut 6 bases from V and 1 base from J, with 9 bases between. CDR1 MNHEY and CDR2 SMNVEV come from the germline V gene (reference sequence). The CDR3 extends over 13 amino acids. The CDR3 here is CASREVPNTEAFF. CDR3 nucleotide sequence: TGTGCCAGCAGGGAAGTTCCGAACACTGAAGCTTTCTTT.

The table lists this clonotype with many counts. J is TRBJ2-1 and V is TRBV7-8, with D possibly being TRBD2 (7 bases). Looked up from germline, CDR1 is SGHVS and CDR2 is FQNEAQ. CDR3 length equals 15 residues. V was pared by 8 bases and J by 8 bases, with 22 bases between. DNA for the CDR3: TGTGCCAGCTACATTGGGAGGGGGATTAGAGATGAGCAGTTCTTC. Translating gives CASYIGRGIRDEQFF.

V is TRBV6-5 and J is TRBJ2-5; D may be TRBD2 (6 bases). The V gene lost 4 bases and the J gene lost 2 bases, with 17 bases spanning the gap. Germline V lookup: CDR1 MNHEY, CDR2 SVGAGI. This CDR3 contains 16 residues. The CDR3 nucleotides read TGTGCCAGCAGTTCGGGGGTGAAGATCCGACAAGAGACCCAGTACTTC. As protein: CASSSGVKIRQETQYF.

The sample holds a few counts of this clonotype. V usage is TRBV4-2 and J usage is TRBJ1-2; D uncertain. This CDR3 is 16 amino acids long. The germline V gene encodes CDR1 LGHNA and CDR2 YNFKEQ. Trimming left V 0 bases short and J 4 bases short, with 15 bases between. CDR3 in DNA: TGTGCCAGCAGCCAAGATGCGGCGAGGGCTTCCTATGGCTACACCTTC. Translating it yields CASSQDAARASYGYTF.

The chain employs TRBV20-1 and TRBJ2-7; 8 bases agree with TRBD1. J lost 3 bases, V lost 6 bases, and 7 bases had no gene match. In germline, CDR1 is DFQATT, CDR2 SNEGSKA (reference sequence). This CDR3 spans 13 amino acids. CDR3 loop: CSATNRGSYEQYF. The CDR3 DNA reads as TGCAGTGCCACAAACAGGGGGAGCTACGAGCAGTACTTC.